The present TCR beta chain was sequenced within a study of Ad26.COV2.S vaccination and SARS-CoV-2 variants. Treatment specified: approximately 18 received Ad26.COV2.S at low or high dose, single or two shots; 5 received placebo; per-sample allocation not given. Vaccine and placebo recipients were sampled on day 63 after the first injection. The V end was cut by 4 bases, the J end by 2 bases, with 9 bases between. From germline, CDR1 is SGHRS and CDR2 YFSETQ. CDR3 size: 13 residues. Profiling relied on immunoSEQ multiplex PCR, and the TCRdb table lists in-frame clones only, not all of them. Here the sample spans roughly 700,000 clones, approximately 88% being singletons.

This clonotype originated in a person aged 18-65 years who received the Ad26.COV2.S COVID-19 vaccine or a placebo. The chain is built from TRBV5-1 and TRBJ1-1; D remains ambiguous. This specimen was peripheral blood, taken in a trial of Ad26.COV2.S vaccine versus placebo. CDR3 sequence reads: CASSRDANTEAFF. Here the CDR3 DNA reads TGCGCCAGCAGCAGAGACGCAAACACTGAAGCTTTCTTT.